This T cell receptor beta chain emerged from a study of blood T cell repertoires in COVID-19. This clone has only one observation. Measured with immunoSEQ multiplex PCR; TCRdb has only the in-frame clones, and not every one. This table has about 360,000 clones, around 84% appearing once. The germline V gene encodes CDR1 MNHEY and CDR2 SMNVEV (reference sequence). Trimming at V came to 5 bases and at J to 0 bases, leaving 12 bases not matched to a gene. The length of the CDR3 is 19 residues. This chain joins TRBV27 and TRBJ2-5, with 13 positions matching TRBD2. The sequence was obtained from a human donor in a cohort sampled during active COVID-19. The sequenced material came from peripheral blood. The CDR3 loop is CASSPGLAGARMYQETQYF. The CDR3 DNA follows: TGTGCCAGCAGTCCCGGACTAGCGGGAGCGAGGATGTACCAAGAGACCCAGTACTTC.